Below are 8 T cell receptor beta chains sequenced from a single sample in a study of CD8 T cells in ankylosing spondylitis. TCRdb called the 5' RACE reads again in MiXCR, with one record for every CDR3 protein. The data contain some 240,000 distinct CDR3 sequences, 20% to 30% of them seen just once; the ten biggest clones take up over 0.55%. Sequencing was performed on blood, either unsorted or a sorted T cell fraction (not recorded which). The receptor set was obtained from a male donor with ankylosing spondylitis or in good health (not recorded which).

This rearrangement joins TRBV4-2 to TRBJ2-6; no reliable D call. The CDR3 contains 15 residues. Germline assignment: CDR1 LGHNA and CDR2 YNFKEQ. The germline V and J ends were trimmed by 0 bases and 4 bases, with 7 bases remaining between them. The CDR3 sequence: CASSQDPGGANVLTF. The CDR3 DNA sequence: TGTGCCAGCAGCCAAGATCCTGGAGGGGCCAACGTCCTGACTTTC.

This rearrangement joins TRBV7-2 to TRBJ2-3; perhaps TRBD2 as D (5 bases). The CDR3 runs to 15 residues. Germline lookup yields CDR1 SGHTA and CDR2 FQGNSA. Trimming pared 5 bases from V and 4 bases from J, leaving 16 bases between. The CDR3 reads CASSAVGSLPDTQYF. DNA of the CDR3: TGTGCCAGCAGCGCTGTTGGGAGCCTCCCAGATACGCAGTATTTT.

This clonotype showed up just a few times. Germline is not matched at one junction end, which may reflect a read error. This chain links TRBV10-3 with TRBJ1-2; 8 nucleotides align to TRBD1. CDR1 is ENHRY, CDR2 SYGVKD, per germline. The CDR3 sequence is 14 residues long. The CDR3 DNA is TGTGCCATCAGTGAGAAGGCAGGGGGCTATAGCTACACCTTC. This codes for CAISEKAGGYSYTF.

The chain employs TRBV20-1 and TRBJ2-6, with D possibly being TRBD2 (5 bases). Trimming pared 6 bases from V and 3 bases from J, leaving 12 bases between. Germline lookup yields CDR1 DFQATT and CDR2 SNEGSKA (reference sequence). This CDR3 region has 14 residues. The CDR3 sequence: CSATGGLGANVLTF. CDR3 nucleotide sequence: TGCAGTGCGACCGGCGGGCTTGGGGCCAACGTCCTGACTTTC.

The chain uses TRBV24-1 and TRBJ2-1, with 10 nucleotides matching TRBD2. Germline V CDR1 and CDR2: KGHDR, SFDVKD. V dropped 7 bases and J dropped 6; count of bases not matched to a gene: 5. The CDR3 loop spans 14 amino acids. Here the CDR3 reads CATSRRTSGNEQFF. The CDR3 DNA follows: TGTGCCACCAGCCGGAGGACTAGCGGCAATGAGCAGTTCTTC.

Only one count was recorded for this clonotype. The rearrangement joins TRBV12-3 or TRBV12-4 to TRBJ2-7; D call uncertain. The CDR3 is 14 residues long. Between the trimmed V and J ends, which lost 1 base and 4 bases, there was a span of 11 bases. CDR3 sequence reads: CASSLDGPTYEQYF. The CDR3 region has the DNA TGTGCCAGCAGTTTAGATGGGCCAACTTACGAGCAGTACTTC.

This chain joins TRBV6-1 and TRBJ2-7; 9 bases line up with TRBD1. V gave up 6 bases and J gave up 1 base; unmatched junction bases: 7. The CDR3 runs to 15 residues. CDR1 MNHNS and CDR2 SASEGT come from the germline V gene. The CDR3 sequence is CASSAGTGRSYEQYF. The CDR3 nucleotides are TGTGCCAGCAGCGCCGGGACAGGGAGGTCCTACGAGCAGTACTTC.

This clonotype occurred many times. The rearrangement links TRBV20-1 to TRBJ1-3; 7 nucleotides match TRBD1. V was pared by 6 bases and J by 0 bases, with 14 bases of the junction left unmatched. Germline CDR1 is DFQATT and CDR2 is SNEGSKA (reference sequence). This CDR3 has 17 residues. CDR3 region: CSAKGSGTADSGNTIYF. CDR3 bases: TGCAGTGCCAAAGGCTCCGGGACAGCTGACTCTGGAAACACCATATATTTT.